This T cell receptor beta chain emerged from a study of CD8+ T cells in alopecia areata. Researchers took lesional scalp punch biopsies and peripheral blood from people who were alopecia areata patients. Starting from PBMCs, sorting isolated CD4+ and CD8+ T cells. Study-wide results and limits: Sequence data from scalp samples additionally include resident alphabeta T cells of normal skin.

The V end was cut by 6 bases, the J end by 3 bases, with 12 bases between. The CDR3 has 13 residues. The germline V gene has CDR1 SQVTM and CDR2 ANQGSEA. This clone was recorded once. Its antigen is undetermined. After isolation, RNA underwent reverse transcription to generate cDNA as the sequencing template. TCRdb keeps only in-frame clones here, not all; method: immunoSEQ multiplex PCR. This sample carries around 200,000 clones, roughly 63% of them seen once, and the ten largest clones take about 1.7%. The starting material was CD4+ T cells sorted from blood, obtained at week 0. This chain uses TRBV29-1 with TRBJ1-5, with a tentative D call TRBD1 (6 bases). The TCR was taken from a human donor with alopecia areata. CDR3 in DNA: TGCAGCGTCATTCAGGGGAACAATCAGCCCCAGCATTTT. Its protein is CSVIQGNNQPQHF.